Each of the 4 T cell receptor beta chains below was sequenced from the same sample in a study of shared clonotypes between healthy human individuals. Clones were sequenced by immunoSEQ multiplex PCR, and TCRdb holds only the in-frame ones, with some missing. The sample records around 2.3 million clones, roughly 95% being singletons. Sequenced material: naive CD4+ T cells sorted from blood. Documented subset: CD45RA+ positively selected. These TCRs come from a man between 18 and 35 years old in good health.

Turning to this clone: This sample also contains other DNA sequences that code for the same CDR3. The V gene is TRBV5-1, the J gene TRBJ1-1; D may be TRBD1 (5 bases). Germline V CDR1 and CDR2: SGHRS, YFSETQ. This CDR3 is built from 15 residues. Trimming stripped 0 bases from V and 2 bases from J, with 11 bases between. The CDR3 DNA reads TGCGCCAGCAGCTTGGTGAGCCAGGGAAACACTGAAGCTTTCTTT. Translated, it gives CASSLVSQGNTEAFF.

The chain carries TRBV6-1 and TRBJ2-7; TRBD2 aligns across 7 bases. Losses at the gene ends were 5 bases for V and 7 bases for J; bases not matched to a gene: 11. The CDR3 consists of 14 residues. Germline-derived CDR1 and CDR2 are MNHNS and SASEGT. The CDR3 spells CASSHGDGRREQYF. CDR3 coding DNA: TGTGCCAGCAGTCACGGGGACGGGAGGCGGGAGCAGTACTTC.

The rearrangement joins TRBV5-6 to TRBJ2-2; 12 bases fit TRBD2. J gave up 6 bases and V 4 bases, and 4 bases lay outside the gene matches. Germline V gene lookup returns CDR1 SGHDT and CDR2 YYEEEE. There are 15 residues in the CDR3. In DNA form, the CDR3 reads TGTGCCAGCAGCGCGCGACTAGCGGGAGCCGGGGAGCTGTTTTTT. Translation: CASSARLAGAGELFF. The variable domain in full, completed from reference TRBV5-6 and TRBJ2-2, reads DAGVTQSPTHLIKTRGQQVTLRCSPKSGHDTVSWYQQALGQGPQFIFQYYEEEERQRGNFPDRFSGHQFPNYSSELNVNALLLGDSALYLCASSARLAGAGELFFGEGSRLTVL.

The chain combines TRBV6-5 with TRBJ2-1, with 9 bases fitting TRBD1. The V and J ends lost 6 bases and 8 bases, in that order; junction bases with no gene match: 11. Germline CDR1 and CDR2: MNHEY and SVGAGI. The CDR3 is 15 amino acids. CDR3 in DNA: TGTGCCAGCAGAAGGGACAGGGACTCCAGGGATGAGCAGTTCTTC. Its translation is CASRRDRDSRDEQFF.